A selection of T cell receptor beta chains follows, all from one sample in a study of blood T cells in healthy people across ages. TCRdb recomputed calls from the 5' RACE reads with MiXCR, one row per CDR3 protein. The table shows approximately 790,000 distinct CDR3 sequences, with approximately 67% occurring only once. Sequenced sample: blood. The receptors were gathered from a man aged 30-40 years in good health. Each CDR3 is given with its conserved first and last residue. Fields, in order: J gene, clone size, V gene, CDR3 protein. Size is stated for part of the rows, as once, few or many counts, or as a class when the clone is expanded.

TRBJ2-5 | - | TRBV9 | CASSVGASPETQYF
TRBJ2-5 | - | TRBV5-1 | CASSMNQGGGTQYF
TRBJ2-5 | few | TRBV29-1 | CSVERDTRLETQYF
TRBJ2-5 | - | TRBV5-6 | CASGLEGLGETQYF
TRBJ1-5 | - | TRBV30 | CAWSVPREVQPQHF
TRBJ2-7 | - | TRBV7-2 | CASSHTGGAYEQYF
TRBJ2-5 | - | TRBV11-1 | CASEAGSETQYF
TRBJ2-3 | many | TRBV5-1 | CASSFNSDTQYF
TRBJ2-3 | - | TRBV28 | CASSLLPYSTDTQYF
TRBJ2-6 | - | TRBV7-2 | CASSLAQTGANVLTF
TRBJ2-6 | - | TRBV13 | CASSSDGYSGANVLTF
TRBJ2-5 | few | TRBV12-3/TRBV12-4 | CASSPEPDKETQYF
TRBJ2-5 | few | TRBV5-6 | CASSLVLREDETQYF
- | - | TRBV7-2 | CASSATAMGTQYF
TRBJ2-3 | - | TRBV12-3/TRBV12-4 | CASSNAGADTQYF
TRBJ2-1 | - | TRBV4-2 | CASSLTEGAPYNEQFF
TRBJ1-5 | few | TRBV20-1 | CSARVGIGRGQQPQHF
TRBJ2-3 | once | TRBV20-1 | CSAPWGNTQYF
TRBJ1-3 | - | TRBV6-1 | CASSEDSFSGNTIYF
TRBJ2-1 | few | TRBV4-3 | CASSQGRQGNEQFF
TRBJ2-2 | - | TRBV12-3/TRBV12-4 | CASREGPNTGELFF
TRBJ2-1 | - | TRBV7-2 | CASSFDMRGYNEQFF
- | - | TRBV7-9 | CASSPDVLYEQYF
TRBJ1-4 | few | TRBV6-5 | CASRRQGTNEKLFF
TRBJ2-7 | - | TRBV29-1 | CSVELGTGGAYKQYF
TRBJ2-5 | once | TRBV4-1 | CASSQRLAGAGGTQYF
TRBJ1-5 | - | TRBV7-2 | CASSPLPAEYQETQHF
TRBJ2-7 | few | TRBV7-2 | CASSLYLAGAAAYEQYF
TRBJ2-2 | - | TRBV15 | CATSRAGSNTGELFF
TRBJ2-3 | - | TRBV7-9 | CASSPGYAGTDTQYF
- | few | TRBV9 | CASSILRGGSYNEQYF
TRBJ2-4 | - | TRBV19 | CASSRTPGAKNIQYF
TRBJ2-3 | - | TRBV2 | CASSDITDTQYF
TRBJ2-1 | - | TRBV7-8 | CASSIDPRDREFF
TRBJ2-4 | - | TRBV7-2 | CASSLALLGGSQNIQYF
TRBJ2-1 | - | TRBV7-2 | CASSYALAGPREQFF
TRBJ2-7 | - | TRBV20-1 | CSASYDTGDTDYEQYF
TRBJ2-5 | - | TRBV3-1 | CASSQVADQETQYF
TRBJ2-7 | few | TRBV9 | CASSVGQGASYEQYF
TRBJ2-7 | few | TRBV13 | CASRSDSYEQYF
TRBJ1-2 | many | TRBV27 | CASSFSDRDAWGYTF
TRBJ2-7 | - | TRBV12-3/TRBV12-4 | CASSLGPGLSYEQYF
TRBJ1-2 | - | TRBV6-1 | CASSAGTGGGYGYTF
TRBJ1-2 | - | TRBV4-2 | CASSPAGWTNYGYTF
TRBJ2-1 | once | TRBV29-1 | CSLRKPLTNEQFF
- | - | TRBV6-5 | CASSPDSPPYYEQYF
TRBJ2-1 | - | TRBV6-5 | CATRTGNEQFF
TRBJ2-1 | - | TRBV6-5 | CASTPRGYNEQFF
TRBJ2-1 | - | TRBV14 | CASSRLAGVGEQFF
TRBJ2-5 | - | TRBV7-9 | CASSLAGRPETQYF
TRBJ1-2 | few | TRBV9 | CASSGGTAPNYGYTF
- | few | TRBV7-9 | CASSLRSGTYEQYF
TRBJ2-7 | many | TRBV29-1 | CSVETGAYEQYF
TRBJ1-5 | once | TRBV4-3 | CASSQNEYREEGQPQHF